These 24 T cell receptor beta chains came from one sample sequenced in a study of post-analysis software for immune sequencing data. Study findings and constraints: Patients used several TRBV segments, including TRBV5-6, TRBV5-1 and TRBV20-1, more often than controls.

Built from TCR beta cDNA, the libraries had unique molecular identifiers in them. TCRdb re-derived calls from the PCR reads in MiXCR, one entry per CDR3 protein. Of 400,000 to 500,000 distinct CDR3 sequences listed, 39% are singletons. These receptors' targets are unknown. Sequencing was carried out using blood. These receptor sequences come from a girl aged 2 to 9 with multiple sclerosis.

V is TRBV9 and J is TRBJ2-4; D gene uncertain. The assigned J gene may be wrong: the sequence end matches TRBJ2-5 better. CDR3 size: 14 residues. The germline V gene has CDR1 SGDLS and CDR2 YYNGEE. CDR3 nucleotides: TGTGCCAGCAGCGTACGATTAGCCCCGGAGACCCAGTACTTC. Its translation: CASSVRLAPETQYF.

This clonotype was counted a few times. This rearrangement joins TRBV15 to TRBJ2-5; tentative D call: TRBD2 (7 bases). The end of the DNA is better explained by TRBJ2-7, so the J call may be wrong. The germline V gene encodes CDR1 LNHNV and CDR2 YYDKDF (reference sequence). The CDR3 contains 14 residues. The CDR3 region has the DNA TGTGCCACCAGCAGAACAGGGAGGGAGGACGAGCAGTACTTC. Protein: CATSRTGREDEQYF.

The V and J genes are TRBV3-1 and TRBJ1-5; possible D gene TRBD1, 6 bases. The CDR3 sequence is 15 residues long. The germline V gene encodes CDR1 LGHDT and CDR2 YNNKEL (reference sequence). Trimming shortened V by 0 bases and J by 6 bases, and 12 bases separated the two germline ends. The CDR3 DNA is TGTGCCAGCAGCCAAGATGGGGGGCGAAGTCAGCCCCAGCATTTT. This encodes CASSQDGGRSQPQHF.

The chain couples TRBV5-1 to TRBJ2-1, with TRBD1 identical over 11 bases. This CDR3 region has 17 residues. The germline V gene has CDR1 SGHRS and CDR2 YFSETQ. The trim removed 4 bases at V and 0 bases at J, leaving 6 bases unmatched. CDR3 loop: CASSPPGTGGSYNEQFF. Here the CDR3 DNA reads TGCGCCAGCAGCCCCCCCGGGACAGGGGGCTCCTACAATGAGCAGTTCTTC.

Concerning this clonotype: A read error may explain this, as a much larger clone is one base away. The V gene is TRBV5-1, the J gene TRBJ2-7; no clear D. Germline lookup yields CDR1 SGHRS and CDR2 YFSETQ. The CDR3 sequence is 14 residues long. The CDR3 sequence: CASNLAPVSYEQYF. CDR3 coding DNA: TGCGCCAGCAACTTGGCCCCGGTTTCCTACGAGCAGTACTTC.

In regard to this clonotype: Its ends do not fully match the called genes, so a read error is possible. This chain uses TRBV12-3 or TRBV12-4 with TRBJ2-3, with TRBD2 matching 9 bases. This CDR3 spans 16 amino acids. In DNA form, the CDR3 reads TGTGCCAGCAGTTTTATAGCGGGGGTGCCGACAGATACGCAATATTTT. Its translation: CASSFIAGVPTDTQYF.

This clonotype was detected a few times. The V call is TRBV4-3, the J call TRBJ2-1; 16 bases align to TRBD2. Germline loops: CDR1 LGHNA, CDR2 YSLEER. J was trimmed by 7 bases and V by 0 bases; bases with no gene match: 9. This CDR3 contains 19 residues. In DNA form, the CDR3 reads TGCGCCAGCAGCCAAGATTATCCGGGACTAGCGGGAGGGAAAAATGAGCAGTTCTTC. It yields the protein CASSQDYPGLAGGKNEQFF.

This clonotype turned up a few times. CDR3 in DNA: TGCAGCGTTGAAGAGACAGGGGGCACAGATACGCAGTATTTT. Protein: CSVEETGGTDTQYF. The chain combines TRBV29-1 with TRBJ2-3; TRBD1 matches 8 bases. Germline values: CDR1 SQVTM, CDR2 ANQGSEA. This CDR3 is 14 amino acids long. The V and J ends lost 0 bases and 1 base, in that order; junction bases with no gene match: 0.

The CDR3 is CATSEEQGKTQYF. Here the CDR3 DNA reads TGTGCCACCAGTGAAGAACAGGGGAAAACCCAGTACTTC. J is TRBJ2-5 and V is TRBV24-1; TRBD1 matches 7 bases. Germline loops: CDR1 KGHDR, CDR2 SFDVKD. The CDR3 covers 13 residues. V shed 4 bases, J shed 8 bases, and the junction held 6 bases outside the gene matches.

The rearrangement joins TRBV4-1 to TRBJ2-5, with TRBD2 identical over 10 bases. The CDR3 has 15 amino acids. V trimming: 1 base; J trimming: 1 base; junction bases outside the gene matches: 0. Germline V CDR1 and CDR2: MGHRA, YSYEKL. This CDR3 reads CASSQVAGGQETQYF. The CDR3 DNA reads TGCGCCAGCAGCCAAGTAGCGGGGGGCCAAGAGACCCAGTACTTC.

V gene TRBV10-3 combines with J gene TRBJ2-3, with 15 bases lining up with TRBD2. The CDR3 extends over 17 amino acids. CDR1 and CDR2 (germline): ENHRY, SYGVKD. V was pared by 0 bases and J by 4 bases, with 2 bases of the junction left unmatched. The CDR3 reads CAISESGLAGGADTQYF. CDR3 bases: TGTGCCATCAGTGAGTCGGGACTAGCGGGAGGTGCAGATACGCAGTATTTT.

Here the CDR3 DNA reads TGTGCCTGGAGTGTGTTGGACTCTCACGCACCCCTCCACTTT. It encodes CAWSVLDSHAPLHF. This rearrangement joins TRBV30 to TRBJ1-6, with unresolved D. Looked up from germline, CDR1 is GTSNPN and CDR2 is SVGIG (reference sequence). The ends were cut back, 0 bases at V and 11 bases at J, with 14 bases in the middle. The CDR3 consists of 14 residues.

The CDR3 nucleotides read TGTGCCAGCAGTGGCACAGGGGGCTCAGAGACCCAGTACTTC. Translating it yields CASSGTGGSETQYF. The chain has TRBV12-3 or TRBV12-4 and TRBJ2-5; 9 nucleotides line up with TRBD1. V dropped 5 bases and J dropped 4; count of bases not matched to a gene: 5. This CDR3 is built from 14 residues.

This clonotype was detected only a few times. This chain joins TRBV4-3 and TRBJ1-1; D is uncertain. Trimming pared 0 bases from V and 0 bases from J, leaving 11 bases between. The CDR3 spans 16 residues. The germline V gene has CDR1 LGHNA and CDR2 YSLEER. CDR3 amino acids: CASSQERVGMNTEAFF. CDR3 DNA: TGCGCCAGCAGCCAAGAGCGAGTCGGTATGAACACTGAAGCTTTCTTT.

This chain links TRBV4-2 with TRBJ1-2; D ambiguous. CDR3 size: 15 residues. V was trimmed by 3 bases and J by 4 bases, leaving 15 bases between them. Per the germline V gene, CDR1 is LGHNA and CDR2 is YNFKEQ. The CDR3 sequence is CASSHPGPAPYGYTF. In nucleotides, the CDR3 is TGTGCCAGCAGCCATCCCGGACCGGCTCCCTATGGCTACACCTTC.

The V and J genes are TRBV7-9 and TRBJ2-3; D perhaps matches TRBD1 (5 bases). Trimming shortened V by 3 bases and J by 2 bases, and 12 bases separated the two germline ends. The germline CDR1 and CDR2 sequences are SEHNR and FQNEAQ (reference sequence). The CDR3 runs to 15 residues. CDR3 residues: CASSLGRAPTDTQYF. The CDR3 nucleotides read TGTGCCAGCAGCTTGGGCAGGGCCCCCACAGATACGCAGTATTTT.

The DNA for the CDR3 is TGTGCCAGCAGTTTAAACGAGGGTAATGAGCAGTTCTTC. Translated: CASSLNEGNEQFF. The chain has TRBV12-3 or TRBV12-4 and TRBJ2-1; weak D call: TRBD2 (5 bases). This CDR3 comprises 13 residues. V was trimmed by 2 bases and J by 7 bases, leaving 9 bases between them.

The J gene is TRBJ1-5, the V gene TRBV28; TRBD1 matches 10 bases. The V segment lost 5 bases and the J segment 6 bases; nucleotides outside the gene matches: 7. The CDR3 has 15 residues. Germline CDR1 is MDHEN and CDR2 is SYDVKM. CDR3 coding DNA: TGTGCCAGCAGTCCCCGGGACAGGGGTATTCAGCCCCAGCATTTT. This codes for CASSPRDRGIQPQHF. Full variable domain (outside the CDR3, taken from reference TRBV28 and TRBJ1-5): DVKVTQSSRYLVKRTGEKVFLECVQDMDHENMFWYRQDPGLGLRLIYFSYDVKMKEKGDIPEGYSVSREKKERFSLILESASTNQTSMYLCASSPRDRGIQPQHFGDGTRLSIL.

This clonotype was seen only a few times. The chain employs TRBV11-1 and TRBJ2-3; weak D call: TRBD2 (5 bases). The CDR3 is made up of 14 amino acids. Germline CDR1 reads SGHAT; CDR2 reads FQDESV (reference sequence). Deletions cut 3 bases from V and 2 bases from J, with 9 bases between. The CDR3 nucleotides read TGTGCCAGCAGCTTCCACCGGGACACAGATACGCAGTATTTT. This encodes CASSFHRDTDTQYF.

The genes are TRBV6-1 and TRBJ1-2, with 9 bases matching TRBD1. Germline trimming cut 5 bases from V and 0 bases from J; bases unmatched to any gene: 13. CDR3 length equals 18 residues. CDR1 and CDR2 from the germline V gene are MNHNS and SASEGT. The CDR3 protein is CASSPQQGARETNYGYTF. The CDR3 DNA reads TGTGCCAGCAGTCCACAACAGGGGGCCCGGGAAACTAACTATGGCTACACCTTC.

This clonotype was recorded a few times. This rearrangement joins TRBV29-1 to TRBJ2-1; 10 bases are shared with TRBD2. The CDR3 extends over 15 amino acids. Unmatched junction bases numbered 5, after V lost 2 bases and J lost 4 bases. From germline, CDR1 is SQVTM and CDR2 ANQGSEA. CDR3 sequence reads: CSVELLAGEYNEQFF. In DNA form, the CDR3 reads TGCAGCGTTGAATTGCTAGCGGGGGAGTACAATGAGCAGTTCTTC.

The chain employs TRBV18 and TRBJ2-3; 8 bases fit TRBD1. The CDR3 sequence is 15 residues long. J lost 4 bases, V lost 3 bases, and 6 bases had no gene match. Germline V gene data show CDR1 as KGHSH and CDR2 as LQKENI. This CDR3 is CASSPMDRVADTQYF. In DNA form, the CDR3 reads TGTGCCAGCTCACCGATGGACAGGGTGGCAGATACGCAGTATTTT. Full variable domain (outside the CDR3, taken from reference TRBV18 and TRBJ2-3): NAGVMQNPRHLVRRRGQEARLRCSPMKGHSHVYWYRQLPEEGLKFMVYLQKENIIDESGMPKERFSAEFPKEGPSILRIQQVVRGDSAAYFCASSPMDRVADTQYFGPGTRLTVL.

J is TRBJ2-3 and V is TRBV24-1; D possibly uses TRBD1 or TRBD2 (5 bases each). Trimming left V 2 bases short and J 0 bases short, with 11 bases between. The CDR3 is 16 residues long. Per the germline V gene, CDR1 is KGHDR and CDR2 is SFDVKD. For the CDR3, the DNA is TGTGCCACCAGTGATTCTCGGGACGGCAGCACAGATACGCAGTATTTT. It translates to CATSDSRDGSTDTQYF.

The rearrangement uses TRBV20-1 and TRBJ1-5; no clear D. CDR1 and CDR2 from the germline V gene are DFQATT and SNEGSKA (reference sequence). CDR3 length: 14 amino acids. With 0 bases removed from V and 4 bases from J, the gap between germline ends came to 10 bases. This chain's CDR3 is CSARESWGNQPQHF. CDR3 sequence (DNA): TGCAGTGCTAGAGAGAGCTGGGGTAATCAGCCCCAGCATTTT.